This entry lists 3 T cell receptor beta chains sequenced from one sample in a study of T cell repertoires in cytomegalovirus infection. TCRdb itself ran the reads through MiXCR, one entry per CDR3 protein. The data hold approximately 500,000 distinct CDR3 sequences, with over 9% observed a single time. Sequenced input: PBMCs. The receptors were sampled from a human donor in good health (CMV status not recorded). Some clones in this sample may be carry-over from other donors' samples.

This clonotype came up many times. The chain has TRBV18 and TRBJ1-2, with a tentative D call TRBD1 (5 bases). V dropped 0 bases and J dropped 8 bases, with 16 bases sitting between them. Germline V gene lookup returns CDR1 KGHSH and CDR2 LQKENI. This CDR3 contains 15 residues. The chain's CDR3 is CASSPPLGHLRGYTF. Here the CDR3 DNA reads TGTGCCAGCTCACCACCTCTCGGACACCTACGCGGCTACACCTTC.

This clonotype was counted only a few times. V and J are TRBV20-1 and TRBJ1-4; the D gene is possibly TRBD1 (6 bases). Trimming took 1 base from V and 1 from J, leaving 19 bases between them. The CDR3 is 18 amino acids. In germline, CDR1 is DFQATT, CDR2 SNEGSKA (reference sequence). CDR3 in DNA: TGCAGTGCTAGAGCCGGCACAGGGTGGTTAGGAACTAATGAAAAACTGTTTTTT. Its translation is CSARAGTGWLGTNEKLFF.

As DNA, the CDR3 is TGTGCCATCAGGGACAGAAAAGGGGAGCAGTACTTC. Translating gives CAIRDRKGEQYF. This chain uses TRBV10-3 with TRBJ2-7, with TRBD1 as a possible D gene (6 bases). This CDR3 is built from 12 residues. Germline loops: CDR1 ENHRY, CDR2 SYGVKD. With 6 bases removed from V and 7 bases from J, the gap between germline ends came to 13 bases.